The 15 T cell receptor beta chains in this list originate from one sample, sequenced in a study of OX40 agonist ivuxolimab in advanced cancers. Some clones are missing from TCRdb's copy, which holds only in-frame ones; the method was immunoSEQ multiplex PCR. The sample shows about 83,000 clones, about nine tenths of them seen only once. The sequences come from CD4+ or CD8+ T cells sorted from blood, collected in a trial of the OX40 agonist ivuxolimab. The source is an adult with an advanced solid tumor such as melanoma, head and neck, liver or kidney cancer.

This chain uses TRBV6-4 with TRBJ2-5; the match to TRBD2 covers 9 bases. The CDR3 extends over 15 amino acids. The germline V gene encodes CDR1 MRHNA and CDR2 SNTAGT. After removal of 4 bases from V and 5 bases from J, the junction contained 8 bases not matched to a gene. CDR3 in DNA: TGTGCCAGCAGTGTGTCCGCGGGGGGGCTCGAGACCCAGTACTTC. Protein product: CASSVSAGGLETQYF.

This sequence joins TRBV7-9 and TRBJ2-7; D may be TRBD2 (6 bases). This CDR3 contains 13 residues. V lost 0 bases and J 11 bases, leaving 14 bases between the germline ends. Looked up from germline, CDR1 is SEHNR and CDR2 is FQNEAQ (reference sequence). The CDR3 coding sequence is TGTGCCAGCAGCTTAGCCGGGACTCCTGGAAAGTACTTC. Its protein product is CASSLAGTPGKYF. Supplemented by reference TRBV7-9 and TRBJ2-7, the full variable domain reads DTGVSQNPRHKITKRGQNVTFRCDPISEHNRLYWYRQTLGQGPEFLTYFQNEAQLEKSRLLSDRFSAERPKGSFSTLEIQRTEQGDSAMYLCASSLAGTPGKYFGPGTRLTVT.

This chain links TRBV19 with TRBJ2-2; no clear D gene. Germline CDR1 and CDR2: LNHDA and SQIVND (reference sequence). V lost 2 bases and J 7 bases, leaving 5 bases between the germline ends. The CDR3 has 12 amino acids. Written as DNA, the CDR3 is TGTGCCAGTAGTATATCTGGCGGGGAGCTGTTTTTT. It is translated as CASSISGGELFF. Combining the CDR3 with reference TRBV19 and TRBJ2-2 gives the whole variable domain DGGITQSPKYLFRKEGQNVTLSCEQNLNHDAMYWYRQDPGQGLRLIYYSQIVNDFQKGDIAEGYSVSREKKESFPLTVTSAQKNPTAFYLCASSISGGELFFGEGSRLTVL.

This clone has a handful of counts. CDR3 sequence reads: CASSLDPQGSAEQFF. The CDR3 coding sequence is TGTGCCAGCAGCTTAGATCCACAGGGTTCTGCTGAGCAGTTCTTC. This chain uses TRBV11-3 with TRBJ2-1, with D maybe TRBD1 (6 bases). The length of the CDR3 is 15 residues. Trimming stripped 0 bases from V and 9 bases from J, with 15 bases between. In germline, CDR1 is SGHNT, CDR2 YENEEA.

The chain couples TRBV28 to TRBJ2-7; D is perhaps TRBD1 (6 bases). This CDR3 is built from 17 residues. Germline assignment: CDR1 MDHEN and CDR2 SYDVKM. The ends were cut back, 1 base at V and 2 bases at J, with 18 bases in the middle. The CDR3 DNA reads TGTGCCAGCAGTTTATCCACAGGGTACGGGCTTGCCTACGAGCAGTACTTC. It translates to CASSLSTGYGLAYEQYF.

The sample holds one count of this clone. The chain recombines TRBV28 with TRBJ1-5; D call uncertain. Germline V gene sequence: CDR1 MDHEN, CDR2 SYDVKM. The CDR3 loop spans 15 amino acids. V dropped 3 bases and J dropped 6 bases, with 15 bases sitting between them. CDR3 region: CASSFLSGSGQPQHF. CDR3 DNA sequence: TGTGCCAGCAGTTTTTTAAGTGGGAGTGGTCAGCCCCAGCATTTT.

The genes are TRBV11-2 and TRBJ2-7; D is perhaps TRBD1 (7 bases). Trimming took off 0 bases at V and 3 bases at J, with 9 bases between the two ends. The CDR3 contains 14 residues. The germline V gene encodes CDR1 SGHAT and CDR2 FQNNGV. The CDR3, as DNA: TGTGCCAGCAGCTTAGACAGGGGGGTCTACGAGCAGTACTTC. This codes for CASSLDRGVYEQYF.

The CDR3 nucleotides are TGTGCCAGCAGCGTGGGCCTCCAAGAGACCCAGTACTTC. Its protein is CASSVGLQETQYF. The chain recombines TRBV11-2 with TRBJ2-5; D is ambiguous. The CDR3 has 13 residues. Germline CDR1 and CDR2: SGHAT and FQNNGV. Trimming cost V 5 bases and J 1 base, with 8 bases left between them.

This clone was detected only a few times. The chain is built from TRBV28 and TRBJ1-1; D gene ambiguous. The CDR3 covers 12 residues. Deletions cut 8 bases from V and 1 base from J, with 8 bases between. From germline, CDR1 is MDHEN and CDR2 SYDVKM. Here the CDR3 reads CASAAGNTEAFF. In DNA, the CDR3 is TGTGCCAGCGCCGCCGGGAACACTGAAGCTTTCTTT.

This chain uses TRBV27 with TRBJ1-1, with D perhaps matching TRBD1 (5 bases). Trimming took 4 bases from V and 0 from J, leaving 9 bases between them. CDR1 is MNHEY and CDR2 is SMNVEV in the germline V gene (reference sequence). The CDR3 sequence is 14 residues long. The CDR3 spells CASSSWGMNTEAFF. The CDR3 coding sequence is TGTGCCAGCAGTTCCTGGGGCATGAACACTGAAGCTTTCTTT.

The chain combines TRBV12-5 with TRBJ2-7, with D possibly TRBD2 on 5 matching bases. With 9 bases removed from V and 4 bases from J, the gap between germline ends came to 16 bases. The CDR3 consists of 13 residues. Germline V gene lookup returns CDR1 LGHNT and CDR2 FRNRAP. The CDR3 DNA reads TGTGCTAGCAGATCGGGGTTCGAGTACGAGCAGTACTTC. Its protein is CASRSGFEYEQYF.

This chain connects TRBV11-2 to TRBJ2-5, with D maybe TRBD2 (6 bases). Germline V gives CDR1 SGHAT, CDR2 FQNNGV. Trimming removed 1 base from V and 5 bases from J, with 17 bases in between. This CDR3 is built from 16 residues. The CDR3 sequence: CASSLGGLPGGETQYF. The CDR3 DNA is TGTGCCAGCAGCTTAGGAGGGTTACCCGGAGGGGAGACCCAGTACTTC.

V is TRBV18 and J is TRBJ1-2; 7 bases are shared with TRBD1. V was clipped by 6 bases and J by 4 bases; unmatched bases: 11. This CDR3 region has 15 residues. Germline V lookup: CDR1 KGHSH, CDR2 LQKENI. The CDR3 DNA is TGTGCCAGCTCGCCGAACGAGGGGGCGATCTATGGCTACACCTTC. Translated: CASSPNEGAIYGYTF.

This sequence joins TRBV28 and TRBJ2-1; D assignment may be TRBD1 or TRBD2 (5 bases each). V dropped 4 bases and J dropped 6 bases, with 16 bases sitting between them. The germline CDR1 and CDR2 sequences are MDHEN and SYDVKM. This CDR3 is 15 amino acids long. The CDR3 sequence is CASSSAPLGGNEQFF. CDR3 DNA sequence: TGTGCCAGCAGTTCAGCCCCCCTTGGGGGCAATGAGCAGTTCTTC.

The rearrangement uses TRBV7-9 and TRBJ2-2, with 8 bases identical to TRBD1. The CDR3 is made up of 16 amino acids. In germline, CDR1 is SEHNR, CDR2 FQNEAQ (reference sequence). The trim removed 10 bases at V and 5 bases at J, leaving 15 bases unmatched. CDR3: CATAVPGGRWTGELFF. The CDR3 bases are TGTGCCACCGCAGTCCCAGGGGGCCGTTGGACCGGGGAGCTGTTTTTT.